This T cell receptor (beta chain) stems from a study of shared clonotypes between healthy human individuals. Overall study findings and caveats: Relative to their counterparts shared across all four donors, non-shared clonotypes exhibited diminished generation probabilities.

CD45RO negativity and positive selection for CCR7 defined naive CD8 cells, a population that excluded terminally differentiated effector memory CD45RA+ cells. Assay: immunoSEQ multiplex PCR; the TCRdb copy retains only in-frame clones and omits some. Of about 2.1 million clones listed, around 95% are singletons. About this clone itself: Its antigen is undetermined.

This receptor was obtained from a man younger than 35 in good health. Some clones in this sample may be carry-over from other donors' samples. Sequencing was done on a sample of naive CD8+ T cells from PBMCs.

Here the CDR3 DNA reads TGTGCCAGCACTGGTGGACATAGCTCCTACAATGAGCAGTTCTTC. This sequence encodes CASTGGHSSYNEQFF. The chain links TRBV27 to TRBJ2-1; D possibly corresponds to TRBD1 (5 bases). The CDR3 length is 15 residues. Germline V CDR1 and CDR2: MNHEY, SMNVEV (reference sequence). With 7 bases removed from V and 0 bases from J, the gap between germline ends came to 13 bases.